This T cell receptor (beta chain) emerged from a study of cytomegalovirus exposure and HLA in healthy donors. General study findings and limits: It was reported in a later analysis that an Asian-associated ancestry cluster showed fewer N-insertions than the 666-donor mean. CMV antigen specificity of a few CMV-associated chains was confirmed in vitro.

The germline gives CDR1 SGHRS, CDR2 YFSETQ. The CDR3 runs to 16 residues. Unmatched junction bases numbered 11, after V lost 4 bases and J lost 3 bases. PCR used 60 Vbeta primers and 13 Jbeta primers. Per the original data handling: An analysis that came later counted roughly 80 million unique TCR beta chains, about 10 million shared. The method was immunoSEQ multiplex PCR; TCRdb's version includes in-frame clones alone and lacks a portion of them. That table supplies the V and J calls and clone size; D and trimming were determined from the DNA. The sample comprises approximately 110,000 clones, around two thirds of which are singletons, and around 5% rests with the top ten. A word on this clone: Its specificity is unknown.

This receptor was taken from a man in his 60s in good health and CMV-seropositive. The rearrangement uses TRBV5-1 and TRBJ1-1, with 8 bases matching TRBD1. Sequencing used PBMCs. The CDR3 coding sequence is TGCGCCAGCAGCCTTGTAACAGGGGGATCTGACACTGAAGCTTTCTTT. It translates to CASSLVTGGSDTEAFF.